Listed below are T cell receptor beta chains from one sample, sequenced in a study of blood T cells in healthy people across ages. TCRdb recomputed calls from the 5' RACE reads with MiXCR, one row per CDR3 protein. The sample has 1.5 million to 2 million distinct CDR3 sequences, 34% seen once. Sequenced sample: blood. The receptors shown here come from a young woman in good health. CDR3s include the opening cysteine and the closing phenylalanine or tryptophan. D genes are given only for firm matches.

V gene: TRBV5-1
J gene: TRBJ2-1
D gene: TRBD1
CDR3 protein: CASSSSRGLNERFF
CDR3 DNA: TGCGCCAGCAGCTCCTCCAGGGGGCTCAATGAGCGGTTCTTC

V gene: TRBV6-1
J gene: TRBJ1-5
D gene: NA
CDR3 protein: CASSKRDRDQPQHF
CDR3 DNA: TGTGCCAGCAGTAAACGGGACCGTGATCAGCCCCAGCATTTT

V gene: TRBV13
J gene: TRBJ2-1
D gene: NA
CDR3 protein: CASSLGQPPHYNEQFF
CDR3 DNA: TGTGCCAGCAGCTTAGGTCAGCCACCTCACTACAATGAGCAGTTCTTC

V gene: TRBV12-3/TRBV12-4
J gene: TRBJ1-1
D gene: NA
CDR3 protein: CASSILTLSTETFF
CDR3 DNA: TGTGCCAGCAGTATTCTTACCCTCAGCACTGAAACTTTCTTT

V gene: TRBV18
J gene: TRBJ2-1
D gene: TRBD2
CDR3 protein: CASSPPGLAVSEQFF
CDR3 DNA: TGTGCCAGCTCACCCCCGGGACTAGCGGTGTCTGAGCAGTTCTTC

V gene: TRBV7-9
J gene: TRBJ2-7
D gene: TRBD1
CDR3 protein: CASSSPRGTGTEQYF
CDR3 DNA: TGTGCCAGCAGCTCCCCCCGGGGGACAGGGACCGAGCAGTACTTC

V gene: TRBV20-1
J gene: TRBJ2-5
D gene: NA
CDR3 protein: CSARRGGSGAWETQYF
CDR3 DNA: TGCAGTGCTAGGAGGGGGGGGTCAGGCGCATGGGAGACCCAGTACTTC

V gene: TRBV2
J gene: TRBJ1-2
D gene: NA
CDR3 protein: CASTRQTSSYGYTF
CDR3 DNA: TGTGCCAGCACCCGACAGACCTCTAGTTATGGCTACACCTTC

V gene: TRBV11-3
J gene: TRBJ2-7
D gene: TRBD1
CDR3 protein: CASSLPGQDEQYF
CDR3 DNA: TGTGCCAGCAGCCTACCGGGACAGGACGAGCAGTACTTC

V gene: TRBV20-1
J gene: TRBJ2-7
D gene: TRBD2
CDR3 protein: CSARAGAGYEQYF
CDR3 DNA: TGCAGTGCGCGGGCGGGAGCGGGTTACGAGCAGTACTTC

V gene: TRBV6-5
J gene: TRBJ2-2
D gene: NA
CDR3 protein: CASSYSAGPTGELFF
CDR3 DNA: TGTGCCAGCAGTTACTCTGCGGGGCCAACCGGGGAGCTGTTTTTT